These 17 T cell receptor beta chains were all obtained from the same sample, sequenced in a study of tumour-infiltrating T cells in Burkitt lymphoma. Sequenced by immunoSEQ multiplex PCR; TCRdb stores in-frame clones only, minus some. This table has tens of thousands of clones, roughly 30% appearing once. The specimen sequenced was tumor tissue. The receptors stem from a human donor with Burkitt lymphoma.

The sample holds a few counts of this clone. This chain connects TRBV5-6 to TRBJ2-5; D unclear. Looked up from germline, CDR1 is SGHDT and CDR2 is YYEEEE. V lost 7 bases to trimming and J lost 2 bases, with 12 bases between them. The CDR3 runs to 13 residues. CDR3 sequence: CASSRTAQETQYF. The CDR3 bases are TGTGCCAGCTCCCGAACAGCACAAGAGACCCAGTACTTC.

This sequence joins TRBV9 and TRBJ2-3, with D possibly being TRBD1 (6 bases). The CDR3 sequence is 16 residues long. With 7 bases removed from V and 3 bases from J, the gap between germline ends came to 21 bases. The V gene's germline CDR1 is SGDLS and CDR2 YYNGEE. CDR3 loop: CASAPNQGRRTDTQYF. The CDR3 coding sequence is TGTGCCAGCGCCCCTAACCAGGGGCGCCGGACAGATACGCAGTATTTT.

This clone has only a few counts. This chain links TRBV19 with TRBJ1-2; 9 bases are shared with TRBD1. Germline V lookup: CDR1 LNHDA, CDR2 SQIVND (reference sequence). This CDR3 comprises 15 residues. Trimming took 5 bases from V and 6 from J; bases not matched to a gene: 10. Written as DNA, the CDR3 is TGTGCCAGTAGTGACCCGGGACAGGGAAAAGATGGCTACACCTTC. It is translated as CASSDPGQGKDGYTF.

This clone was counted between two and nine times. This rearrangement joins TRBV10-2 to TRBJ1-5; no firm D call. The germline CDR1 and CDR2 sequences are WSHSY and SAAADI. The CDR3 runs to 13 residues. Trimming took off 7 bases at V and 6 bases at J, with 13 bases between the two ends. The CDR3 bases are TGCGCCAGCATTAGTGGGTCAGGTCAGCCCCAGCATTTT. Its protein is CASISGSGQPQHF.

J is TRBJ2-2 and V is TRBV9, with 10 bases lining up with TRBD1. CDR1 and CDR2 (germline): SGDLS, YYNGEE. The CDR3 sequence is 16 residues long. J gave up 3 bases and V 0 bases, and 2 bases lay outside the gene matches. The CDR3 DNA reads as TGTGCCAGCAGCGTAGAGGGACAGGGGCACACCGGGGAGCTGTTTTTT. Its translation is CASSVEGQGHTGELFF.

The chain uses TRBV4-3 and TRBJ1-6, with 9 bases identical to TRBD1. The V gene end was trimmed by 0 bases and the J gene end by 7 bases; junction bases not matched to a gene: 7. Germline assignment: CDR1 LGHNA and CDR2 YSLEER. The CDR3 is 17 amino acids. CDR3 DNA: TGCGCCAGCAGCCAAGAGCTCGGGACAGGGACAAATTCACCCCTCCACTTT. Residues: CASSQELGTGTNSPLHF.

This clone was seen a few times. The chain links TRBV5-1 to TRBJ1-1, with 8 bases that match TRBD1. The V gene's germline CDR1 is SGHRS and CDR2 YFSETQ. V shed 0 bases, J shed 0 bases, and the junction held 4 bases outside the gene matches. There are 16 residues in the CDR3. CDR3 bases: TGCGCCAGCAGCTTGGCAGGGGGCCGGATGAACACTGAAGCTTTCTTT. Residues: CASSLAGGRMNTEAFF.

V usage is TRBV5-4 and J usage is TRBJ1-2; D might be TRBD1 (6 bases). The CDR3 contains 14 residues. The germline gives CDR1 SGHNT, CDR2 YYREEE (reference sequence). V lost 0 bases, J lost 3 bases, and 9 bases lay in between. The CDR3 reads CASSLEQGDYGYTF. The CDR3 DNA is TGTGCCAGCAGCTTGGAACAGGGCGACTATGGCTACACCTTC.

The chain has TRBV6-5 and TRBJ2-1; D unclear. The CDR3 loop spans 14 amino acids. Trimming stripped 10 bases from V and 4 bases from J, with 17 bases between. Germline CDR1 MNHEY, CDR2 SVGAGI. CDR3 DNA: TGTGCCACCGCATCAAGGGCAGAGTACAATGAGCAGTTCTTC. Translated, it gives CATASRAEYNEQFF.

The chain employs TRBV28 and TRBJ2-2, with unresolved D. CDR3 size: 15 residues. Germline loops: CDR1 MDHEN, CDR2 SYDVKM. The ends were cut back, 4 bases at V and 5 bases at J, with 14 bases in the middle. DNA for the CDR3: TGTGCCAGCAGTTACCCAGCGTCCTTTACCGGGGAGCTGTTTTTT. Amino acids: CASSYPASFTGELFF.

The rearrangement uses TRBV7-2 and TRBJ2-1, with a possible D match to TRBD1 (6 bases). The germline V and J ends were trimmed by 3 bases and 7 bases, with 13 bases remaining between them. CDR3 length: 14 residues. CDR1 and CDR2 (germline): SGHTA, FQGNSA. Here the CDR3 DNA reads TGTGCCAGCAGCTTCAGGGGTATTGTGAATGAGCAGTTCTTC. Its protein is CASSFRGIVNEQFF.

This chain uses TRBV1 with TRBJ1-5. TRBV1 is a listed pseudogene. The CDR3 contains 14 residues. CDR3 in amino acids: CTSSPAGGDQPQHF. The CDR3 DNA reads as TGCACCAGCAGCCCCGCCGGGGGCGACCAGCCCCAGCATTTT.

The genes are TRBV4-3 and TRBJ2-2; 11 bases map to TRBD2. The germline CDR1 and CDR2 sequences are LGHNA and YSLEER. The length of the CDR3 is 19 residues. V shed 0 bases, J shed 2 bases, and the junction held 8 bases outside the gene matches. CDR3 bases: TGCGCCAGCAGCCAAGATCCGGGGCTAGCGGGGGGCAACACCGGGGAGCTGTTTTTT. Translation: CASSQDPGLAGGNTGELFF.

The J gene is TRBJ1-1, the V gene TRBV7-2, with D possibly matching TRBD1 (5 bases). The V gene's germline CDR1 is SGHTA and CDR2 FQGNSA. V shed 5 bases and J shed 5 bases, with 15 bases lying between them. CDR3 length equals 14 residues. CDR3 loop: CASSSLVGGTEAFF. Here the CDR3 DNA reads TGTGCCAGCAGCAGTCTTGTGGGGGGGACTGAAGCTTTCTTT. The variable domain in full, with the rest retrieved from reference TRBV7-2 and TRBJ1-1, is GAGVSQSPSNKVTEKGKDVELRCDPISGHTALYWYRQSLGQGLEFLIYFQGNSAPDKSGLPSDRFSAERTGGSVSTLTIQRTQQEDSAVYLCASSSLVGGTEAFFGQGTRLTVV.

This clone was detected a few times. The V call is TRBV11-2, the J call TRBJ2-7; D is undetermined. Germline CDR1 is SGHAT and CDR2 is FQNNGV. Trimming shortened V by 1 base and J by 3 bases, and 7 bases separated the two germline ends. The CDR3 covers 13 residues. The CDR3 DNA follows: TGTGCCAGCAGCTTAGTTGGGAACTACGAGCAGTACTTC. Translating it yields CASSLVGNYEQYF.

V gene TRBV10-3 combines with J gene TRBJ1-6; D not resolved. Germline CDR1 reads ENHRY; CDR2 reads SYGVKD. CDR3 length: 15 residues. The ends were cut back, 10 bases at V and 8 bases at J, with 21 bases in the middle. For the CDR3, the DNA is TGTGCCACCTCTGTTGAGACCCGCCCGCATTCACCCCTCCACTTT. This translates into CATSVETRPHSPLHF.

The chain employs TRBV20-1 and TRBJ1-2; perhaps TRBD1 as D (5 bases). Between the trimmed V and J ends, which lost 3 bases and 8 bases, there was a span of 7 bases. The CDR3 has 10 residues. Germline-derived CDR1 and CDR2 are DFQATT and SNEGSKA (reference sequence). The CDR3 reads CSAREGGYTF. The CDR3 DNA sequence: TGCAGTGCTAGGGAGGGGGGCTACACCTTC.